This TCR beta chain was observed in a study of Ad26.COV2.S vaccination and SARS-CoV-2 variants. The V gene's germline CDR1 is LNHNV and CDR2 YYDKDF (reference sequence). The CDR3 is 15 residues long. The V segment lost 4 bases and the J segment 4 bases; nucleotides outside the gene matches: 8. As for treatment: some 20 received Ad26.COV2.S at low or high dose, single or two shots; 5 received placebo; per-sample allocation not given. Vaccine and placebo recipients were sampled on day 63 after the first injection. Using immunoSEQ multiplex PCR, the repertoire was profiled, and TCRdb retains in-frame clones only, with some absent. The table shows hundreds of thousands of clones, with approximately 90% occurring only once.

This sequence was found in a person aged 18-60 years who received the Ad26.COV2.S COVID-19 vaccine or a placebo. The rearrangement uses TRBV15 and TRBJ1-2, with 8 positions matching TRBD1. Sequencing was performed on peripheral blood, taken in a trial of Ad26.COV2.S vaccine versus placebo. CDR3 sequence (DNA): TGTGCCACCAGCAACGGTACAGGGGGTCTCTATGGCTACACCTTC. This codes for CATSNGTGGLYGYTF. Combining the CDR3 with reference TRBV15 and TRBJ1-2 gives the whole variable domain DAMVIQNPRYQVTQFGKPVTLSCSQTLNHNVMYWYQQKSSQAPKLLFHYYDKDFNNEADTPDNFQSRRPNTSFCFLDIRSPGLGDTAMYLCATSNGTGGLYGYTFGSGTRLTVV.